Below are 28 T cell receptor beta chains sequenced from a single sample in a study of CD8 T cells in ankylosing spondylitis. Notes on the study in general: Seemingly distinctive of ankylosing spondylitis blood was a TCR beta motif formed by eight highly homologous variants.

These receptors have no known antigen. TCRdb recomputed calls from the 5' RACE reads with MiXCR, one row per CDR3 protein. The top ten hold under 1.2% of the sample, which has about 440,000 distinct CDR3 sequences, approximately 17% seen once. Sequenced material: blood, either unsorted or a sorted T cell fraction (not recorded which). The receptors shown here come from a male donor with ankylosing spondylitis.

This clonotype was observed a handful of times. This chain joins TRBV12-3 or TRBV12-4 and TRBJ2-1; the D is unclear. This CDR3 has 14 residues. With 6 bases removed from V and 5 bases from J, the gap between germline ends came to 14 bases. CDR3 bases: TGTGCCAGCAGGCCGGGTGGATGGAACAATGAGCAGTTCTTC. Its translation is CASRPGGWNNEQFF.

This clonotype was picked up a small number of times. The chain is built from TRBV7-9 and TRBJ2-2; D is unresolved. This CDR3 is built from 15 residues. V gave up 2 bases and J gave up 2 bases, with 9 bases separating them. Germline loops: CDR1 SEHNR, CDR2 FQNEAQ (reference sequence). Here the CDR3 reads CASSLTQFNTGELFF. The CDR3 DNA follows: TGTGCCAGCAGCTTAACGCAGTTTAACACCGGGGAGCTGTTTTTT. Filled out from reference TRBV7-9 and TRBJ2-2, the complete variable domain reads DTGVSQNPRHKITKRGQNVTFRCDPISEHNRLYWYRQTLGQGPEFLTYFQNEAQLEKSRLLSDRFSAERPKGSFSTLEIQRTEQGDSAMYLCASSLTQFNTGELFFGEGSRLTVL.

The J gene is TRBJ2-1, the V gene TRBV18; no firm D call. Trimming removed 3 bases from V and 4 bases from J, with 10 bases in between. In germline, CDR1 is KGHSH, CDR2 LQKENI. The CDR3 length is 14 residues. CDR3 protein: CASSPVRIYNEQFF. CDR3 in DNA: TGTGCCAGCTCACCGGTCCGGATTTACAATGAGCAGTTCTTC. Supplemented by reference TRBV18 and TRBJ2-1, the full variable domain reads NAGVMQNPRHLVRRRGQEARLRCSPMKGHSHVYWYRQLPEEGLKFMVYLQKENIIDESGMPKERFSAEFPKEGPSILRIQQVVRGDSAAYFCASSPVRIYNEQFFGPGTRLTVL.

This clonotype was observed a handful of times. This chain connects TRBV28 to TRBJ2-7; D gene uncertain. V was trimmed by 1 base and J by 2 bases, leaving 12 bases between them. The CDR3 loop spans 15 amino acids. Germline V gene data show CDR1 as MDHEN and CDR2 as SYDVKM. The CDR3 DNA reads as TGTGCCAGCAGTTTATTTCTCGGCAGCACCTACGAGCAGTACTTC. Translated: CASSLFLGSTYEQYF.

This chain connects TRBV10-3 to TRBJ2-4; 9 bases agree with TRBD1. There are 18 residues in the CDR3. V lost 3 bases to trimming and J lost 0 bases; unmatched junction nucleotides: 9. Germline V gene sequence: CDR1 ENHRY, CDR2 SYGVKD. CDR3 DNA: TGTGCCATCAGTGACGAACCGGGACAGGGACTAGCCAAAAACATTCAGTACTTC. Translating gives CAISDEPGQGLAKNIQYF.

The chain couples TRBV6-5 to TRBJ2-1; no clear D. The germline V gene has CDR1 MNHEY and CDR2 SVGAGI. V dropped 4 bases and J dropped 6 bases, with 10 bases sitting between them. This CDR3 comprises 13 residues. The CDR3 nucleotides are TGTGCCAGCAGTTTACTTAGTGCCAATGAGCAGTTCTTC. Protein: CASSLLSANEQFF.

The J gene is TRBJ1-1, the V gene TRBV20-1; no definite D call. Germline CDR1 and CDR2: DFQATT and SNEGSKA (reference sequence). CDR3 size: 18 residues. Trimming took off 0 bases at V and 0 bases at J, with 20 bases between the two ends. CDR3 sequence (DNA): TGCAGTGCTAGAGAAGCGAAGGGCGCCAAGTACATGAACACTGAAGCTTTCTTT. Translating gives CSAREAKGAKYMNTEAFF.

The sample holds a few counts of this clonotype. This sequence joins TRBV20-1 and TRBJ2-7; no firm D call. Trimming cost V 0 bases and J 2 bases, with 14 bases left between them. This CDR3 has 15 amino acids. Germline loops: CDR1 DFQATT, CDR2 SNEGSKA (reference sequence). The CDR3 DNA is TGCAGTGCTAGAGATTTAACCGAGAACCCCTACGAGCAGTACTTC. Its translation: CSARDLTENPYEQYF.

A few counts support this clonotype. The rearrangement joins TRBV2 to TRBJ2-7; D is unclear. The length of the CDR3 is 12 residues. Per germline, CDR1 SNHLY and CDR2 FYNNEI. V was trimmed by 3 bases and J by 4 bases, leaving 7 bases between them. The CDR3 region is CASSDLGYEQYF. The CDR3 coding sequence is TGTGCCAGCAGTGATTTGGGATACGAGCAGTACTTC.

This chain links TRBV27 with TRBJ1-1; D unclear. Germline CDR1 is MNHEY and CDR2 is SMNVEV (reference sequence). V lost 7 bases to trimming and J lost 3 bases, with 15 bases between them. CDR3 length equals 14 residues. The CDR3 nucleotides read TGTGCCAGCACTCCACACCGGAAGGACACTGAAGCTTTCTTT. Translation: CASTPHRKDTEAFF.

In nucleotides, the CDR3 is TGTGCCATCAGTGAGTCAGGGGGCGGGGAGCAGTTCTTC. It yields the protein CAISESGGGEQFF. J is TRBJ2-1 and V is TRBV10-3; 7 nucleotides match TRBD1. CDR1 ENHRY and CDR2 SYGVKD come from the germline V gene. Trimming cost V 0 bases and J 10 bases; bases outside gene matches: 3. The CDR3 runs to 13 residues.

The chain is built from TRBV6-2 or TRBV6-3 and TRBJ2-7; D possibly matches TRBD1 or TRBD2 (5 bases each). The V gene's germline CDR1 is MNHEY and CDR2 SVGEGT. The germline V and J ends were trimmed by 2 bases and 6 bases, with 14 bases remaining between them. The CDR3 loop spans 14 amino acids. The CDR3, as DNA: TGTGCCAGCAGTTACCGGGGACGGGACGTCGAGCAGTACTTC. Residues: CASSYRGRDVEQYF.

This clonotype has more than one count but fewer than ten. V usage is TRBV4-2 and J usage is TRBJ2-1; TRBD1 aligns across 9 bases. V trimming: 2 bases; J trimming: 7 bases; junction bases outside the gene matches: 6. CDR3 length equals 15 residues. The V gene's germline CDR1 is LGHNA and CDR2 YNFKEQ. CDR3 residues: CASSQPGTGINEQFF. CDR3 bases: TGTGCCAGCAGCCAACCCGGGACAGGGATTAATGAGCAGTTCTTC.

The CDR3 loop is CASSFRAQANYGYTF. The CDR3 DNA reads as TGTGCCAGCAGTTTTAGGGCACAGGCTAACTATGGCTACACCTTC. This chain connects TRBV12-3 or TRBV12-4 to TRBJ1-2; possible D gene TRBD1, 5 bases. Trimming stripped 3 bases from V and 0 bases from J, with 11 bases between. The CDR3 length is 15 residues.

The V call is TRBV11-3, the J call TRBJ1-1; D remains unclear. Trimming removed 1 base at V and 10 bases at J, with 13 bases between. From germline, CDR1 is SGHNT and CDR2 YENEEA. The CDR3 totals 13 residues. Written as DNA, the CDR3 is TGTGCCAGCAGCTTAGGAGGCCACGAGGGAGCTTTCTTT. This encodes CASSLGGHEGAFF.

The V and J genes are TRBV14 and TRBJ2-7; tentative D call: TRBD1 (5 bases). The V end lost 3 bases, the J end lost 5 bases, and 5 bases lay between the germline ends. Germline V gene data show CDR1 as SGHDN and CDR2 as FVKESK. The CDR3 extends over 11 amino acids. The DNA for the CDR3 is TGTGCCAGCAGCCACAGGGACGAGCAGTACTTC. Amino acid sequence: CASSHRDEQYF.

The J gene is TRBJ2-3, the V gene TRBV5-1; possibly TRBD2 for D (6 bases). The CDR3 covers 15 residues. V lost 4 bases, J lost 0 bases, and 12 bases lay in between. CDR1 and CDR2 from the germline V gene are SGHRS and YFSETQ. The CDR3 is CASSPGVTSTDTQYF. The CDR3 DNA is TGCGCCAGCAGCCCGGGGGTTACTAGCACAGATACGCAGTATTTT.

This rearrangement joins TRBV2 to TRBJ1-1, with D unclear. CDR3 length: 12 residues. In germline, CDR1 is SNHLY, CDR2 FYNNEI. V shed 7 bases and J shed 10 bases, with 16 bases lying between them. In nucleotides, the CDR3 is TGTGCCAGCATAAGGTTTGGGATCCGAGCTTTCTTT. Its protein product is CASIRFGIRAFF.

This clonotype came up a few times. The chain has TRBV20-1 and TRBJ2-3; D tentatively reads TRBD1 or TRBD2 (5 bases each). The CDR3 sequence is 15 residues long. Germline V CDR1 and CDR2: DFQATT, SNEGSKA (reference sequence). The V and J ends lost 0 bases and 4 bases respectively, with 14 bases between them. The DNA for the CDR3 is TGCAGTGCTAGAGATCCCGGGACCCCGCCAGATACGCAGTATTTT. It codes for CSARDPGTPPDTQYF.

The CDR3 loop reads CASSVSGTSRQETQYF. The CDR3, as DNA: TGTGCCAGCAGTGTATCAGGGACTAGCCGACAAGAGACCCAGTACTTC. The rearrangement uses TRBV28 and TRBJ2-5; TRBD2 aligns across 9 bases. V shed 5 bases and J 2 bases; nucleotides not matched to a gene: 9. The CDR3 sequence is 16 residues long. Per germline, CDR1 MDHEN and CDR2 SYDVKM.

Here the CDR3 DNA reads TGTGCCTGGAGTGTAGGGGGGGCTAGTGATCAGCCCCAGCATTTT. This encodes CAWSVGGASDQPQHF. The chain has TRBV30 and TRBJ1-5; TRBD1 is a possible D gene (6 bases). Deletions cut 0 bases from V and 5 bases from J, with 14 bases between. The germline V gene encodes CDR1 GTSNPN and CDR2 SVGIG (reference sequence). This CDR3 contains 15 residues. Full variable domain (remainder filled in from reference TRBV30 and TRBJ1-5): SQTIHQWPATLVQPVGSPLSLECTVEGTSNPNLYWYRQAAGRGLQLLFYSVGIGQISSEVPQNLSASRPQDRQFILSSKKLLLSDSGFYLCAWSVGGASDQPQHFGDGTRLSIL.

This clonotype has more than one count but fewer than ten. V and J are TRBV7-2 and TRBJ1-5, with D unresolved. Germline CDR1 SGHTA, CDR2 FQGNSA. This CDR3 is built from 14 residues. Trimming removed 1 base at V and 4 bases at J, with 8 bases between. The CDR3 sequence is CASSLGAENQPQHF. The CDR3 DNA reads TGTGCCAGCAGCTTAGGGGCGGAAAATCAGCCCCAGCATTTT.

This clonotype occurred many times. The V and J genes are TRBV10-3 and TRBJ2-2, with D tentatively TRBD2 (6 bases). Trimming pared 0 bases from V and 3 bases from J, leaving 8 bases between. Germline CDR1 and CDR2: ENHRY and SYGVKD. CDR3 length: 15 amino acids. CDR3 sequence (DNA): TGTGCCATCAGTGAGTCGGGGACTCACACCGGGGAGCTGTTTTTT. Amino acids: CAISESGTHTGELFF.

This sequence joins TRBV7-2 and TRBJ2-2; D call uncertain. The V end lost 11 bases, the J end lost 6 bases, and 16 bases lay between the germline ends. Germline values: CDR1 SGHTA, CDR2 FQGNSA. The CDR3 has 13 amino acids. DNA for the CDR3: TGTGCCCTACAATTCCTTCGGTCCGGGGAGCTGTTTTTT. This encodes CALQFLRSGELFF.

This chain uses TRBV3-1 with TRBJ1-1; perhaps TRBD1 as D (5 bases). The CDR3 runs to 11 residues. V lost 10 bases and J 4 bases, leaving 10 bases between the germline ends. Per the germline V gene, CDR1 is LGHDT and CDR2 is YNNKEL (reference sequence). The CDR3 reads CATGGGTEAFF. CDR3 coding DNA: TGTGCCACCGGGGGGGGCACTGAAGCTTTCTTT.

The chain employs TRBV5-1 and TRBJ1-2, with D possibly matching TRBD1 (5 bases). Germline lookup yields CDR1 SGHRS and CDR2 YFSETQ. V lost 8 bases and J 2 bases, leaving 19 bases between the germline ends. The CDR3 covers 15 residues. This CDR3 is CASTGTGLMNYGYTF. The CDR3 DNA is TGCGCCAGTACCGGGACCGGCCTTATGAACTATGGCTACACCTTC.

The V gene is TRBV7-8, the J gene TRBJ1-3, with D possibly matching TRBD1 (5 bases). V lost 8 bases, J lost 0 bases, and 17 bases lay in between. Germline V lookup: CDR1 SGHVS, CDR2 FQNEAQ. This CDR3 is 16 amino acids long. The CDR3 region has the DNA TGTGCCAGCTCCCCTAGGGGCAGCGACTCTGGAAACACCATATATTTT. It yields the protein CASSPRGSDSGNTIYF.

The chain employs TRBV6-1 and TRBJ1-1, with 7 nucleotides matching TRBD1. Germline V gene sequence: CDR1 MNHNS, CDR2 SASEGT. The junction had 7 bases not matched to a gene; V was cut back by 5 bases and J by 4 bases. This CDR3 region has 14 residues. CDR3 nucleotide sequence: TGTGCCAGCAGTCCCCCTGACAGGGCCACTGAAGCTTTCTTT. This sequence encodes CASSPPDRATEAFF.